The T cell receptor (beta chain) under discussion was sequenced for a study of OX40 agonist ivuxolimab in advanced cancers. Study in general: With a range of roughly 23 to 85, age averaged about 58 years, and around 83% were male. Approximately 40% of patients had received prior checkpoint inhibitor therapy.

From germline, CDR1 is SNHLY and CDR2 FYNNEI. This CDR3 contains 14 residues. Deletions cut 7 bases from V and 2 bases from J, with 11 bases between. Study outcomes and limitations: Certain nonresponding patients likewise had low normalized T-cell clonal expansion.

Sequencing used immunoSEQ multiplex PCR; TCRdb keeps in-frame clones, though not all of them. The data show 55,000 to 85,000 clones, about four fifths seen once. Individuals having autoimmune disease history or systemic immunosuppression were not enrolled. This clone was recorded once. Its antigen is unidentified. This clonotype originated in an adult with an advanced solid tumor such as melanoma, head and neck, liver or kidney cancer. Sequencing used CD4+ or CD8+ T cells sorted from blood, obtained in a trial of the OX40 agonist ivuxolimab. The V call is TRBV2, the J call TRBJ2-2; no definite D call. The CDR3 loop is CASMEGTNTGELFF. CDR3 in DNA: TGTGCCAGCATGGAAGGTACCAACACCGGGGAGCTGTTTTTT.